Shown below are 3 T cell receptor beta chains from a single sample sequenced in a study of identical twins. TCRdb itself ran the 5' RACE reads through MiXCR, one entry per CDR3 protein. In the table there are over 200,000 distinct CDR3 sequences, about 10% of which are singletons. The sequencing input was memory T cells sorted from blood. These receptors were obtained from a man aged 50-60 years in good health.

The chain uses TRBV18 and TRBJ2-7; D not certain. Trimming left V 1 base short and J 7 bases short, with 11 bases between. The CDR3 sequence is 13 residues long. Germline CDR1 reads KGHSH; CDR2 reads LQKENI. The CDR3 region has the DNA TGTGCCAGCTCACCACTCGCAATGGGGGAGCAGTACTTC. Translation: CASSPLAMGEQYF. The variable domain in full, with the rest retrieved from reference TRBV18 and TRBJ2-7, is NAGVMQNPRHLVRRRGQEARLRCSPMKGHSHVYWYRQLPEEGLKFMVYLQKENIIDESGMPKERFSAEFPKEGPSILRIQQVVRGDSAAYFCASSPLAMGEQYFGPGTRLTVT.

This clonotype was found many times. This chain links TRBV12-3 or TRBV12-4 with TRBJ2-1, with D unresolved. The V end was cut by 8 bases, the J end by 5 bases, with 10 bases between. The CDR3 consists of 12 residues. Written as DNA, the CDR3 is TGTGCCAGCTTGTTAGTTGACAATGAGCAGTTCTTC. This gives the protein CASLLVDNEQFF.

The chain employs TRBV6-2 or TRBV6-3 and TRBJ1-1; the D is unclear. Germline values: CDR1 MNHEY, CDR2 SVGEGT. V lost 7 bases and J lost 1, with 10 bases in between. CDR3 size: 13 residues. The CDR3 region is CASTSDGNTEAFF. CDR3 nucleotides: TGTGCCAGCACCTCCGACGGGAACACTGAAGCTTTCTTT.